One and the same sample provided the 19 T cell receptor beta chains below, sequenced in a study of OX40 agonist ivuxolimab in advanced cancers. TCRdb's table, derived via immunoSEQ multiplex PCR, lists solely in-frame clones and lacks some. There are some 22,000 clones in the sample; over 75% occur only once, and approximately 9.7% lies in the top ten. The sequenced sample was CD4+ or CD8+ T cells sorted from blood, obtained in a trial of the OX40 agonist ivuxolimab. The receptors come from an adult with an advanced solid tumor such as melanoma, head and neck, liver or kidney cancer.

This clone was recorded only once. V usage is TRBV7-2 and J usage is TRBJ1-1; 8 bases align to TRBD1. Trimming removed 3 bases from V and 4 bases from J; junction bases left unmatched: 4. The CDR3 has 14 residues. Germline CDR1 SGHTA, CDR2 FQGNSA. The CDR3 DNA reads TGTGCCAGCAGCTTGGACAGGGTAGGCACTGAAGCTTTCTTT. It codes for CASSLDRVGTEAFF.

This clone has just one count. The chain couples TRBV5-3 to TRBJ1-1; D uncertain. TRBV5-3 is treated as an ORF (open reading frame) with a function not yet certain. The CDR3 runs 13 residues. V was shortened by 4 bases and J by 3 bases, with 10 bases between the two germline ends. The CDR3 DNA reads as TGTGCCAGAAGCCTGGACGCGTACACTGAAGCTTTCTTT. Amino acid sequence: CARSLDAYTEAFF.

The chain is built from TRBV7-2 and TRBJ2-2, with 8 bases that match TRBD1. The CDR3 is 16 amino acids. V shed 4 bases and J 1 base; nucleotides not matched to a gene: 5. The V gene's germline CDR1 is SGHTA and CDR2 FQGNSA. The CDR3 loop is CASSSGGQGNTGELFF. The CDR3, as DNA: TGTGCCAGCAGCTCAGGAGGACAGGGGAACACCGGGGAGCTGTTTTTT.

V gene TRBV19 combines with J gene TRBJ1-5; D not resolved. Germline V CDR1 and CDR2: LNHDA, SQIVND (reference sequence). Trimming took off 0 bases at V and 2 bases at J, with 14 bases between the two ends. The CDR3 is 17 residues long. The chain's CDR3 is CASSIDRRGIRNQPQHF. The DNA for the CDR3 is TGTGCCAGTAGTATAGATCGCCGGGGAATTCGCAATCAGCCCCAGCATTTT.

The J gene is TRBJ1-4, the V gene TRBV7-9, with D possibly being TRBD1 (6 bases). This CDR3 contains 14 residues. V lost 0 bases, J lost 8 bases, and 10 bases lay in between. Germline V lookup: CDR1 SEHNR, CDR2 FQNEAQ (reference sequence). The CDR3 DNA sequence: TGTGCCAGCAGCTTAGCCAGGGGAGGGGAAAAACTGTTTTTT. This sequence encodes CASSLARGGEKLFF.

The rearrangement uses TRBV5-1 and TRBJ2-5, with 8 bases aligning to TRBD1. Germline trimming cut 4 bases from V and 7 bases from J; bases unmatched to any gene: 9. Germline CDR1 and CDR2: SGHRS and YFSETQ. The CDR3 contains 14 residues. CDR3 bases: TGCGCCAGCAGCCTCGGACAGGGTTCGGTGACCCAGTACTTC. It yields the protein CASSLGQGSVTQYF.

The rearrangement uses TRBV4-1 and TRBJ2-5; TRBD1 might be the D (6 bases). The V gene lost 0 bases and the J gene lost 0 bases, with 11 bases spanning the gap. CDR3 size: 16 residues. Germline-derived CDR1 and CDR2 are MGHRA and YSYEKL. The CDR3 sequence: CASSQDPYRDQETQYF. The DNA of the CDR3 is TGCGCCAGCAGCCAAGATCCCTACAGGGACCAAGAGACCCAGTACTTC.

For the CDR3, the DNA is TGTGCCAGCAGCTTAGGAGCTAGCGGGAGTGCCACCGGGGAGCTGTTTTTT. Amino acid sequence: CASSLGASGSATGELFF. This chain connects TRBV11-2 to TRBJ2-2; 10 positions match TRBD2. The CDR3 runs 17 residues. Per germline, CDR1 SGHAT and CDR2 FQNNGV. The V gene end was trimmed by 1 base and the J gene end by 4 bases; junction bases not matched to a gene: 6.

This clone has only one observation. J is TRBJ2-1 and V is TRBV19; 9 nucleotides align to TRBD2. In germline, CDR1 is LNHDA, CDR2 SQIVND (reference sequence). The CDR3 covers 15 residues. J lost 6 bases, V lost 1 base, and 4 bases had no gene match. CDR3 nucleotide sequence: TGTGCCAGTAGTATAGTAGCGGGAGAACGCAATGAGCAGTTCTTC. Translating gives CASSIVAGERNEQFF.

The gene calls are TRBV15 and TRBJ1-1; TRBD1 aligns across 7 bases. Germline values: CDR1 LNHNV, CDR2 YYDKDF (reference sequence). The CDR3 length is 13 residues. V was clipped by 0 bases and J by 12 bases; unmatched bases: 7. CDR3 sequence (DNA): TGTGCCACCAGCAGAGATATCGACAGGGAAACTTTCTTT. Its protein product is CATSRDIDRETFF.

V gene TRBV27 combines with J gene TRBJ1-3, with D tentatively TRBD1 (5 bases). Trimming stripped 0 bases from V and 3 bases from J, with 6 bases between. The CDR3 has 14 residues. Germline values: CDR1 MNHEY, CDR2 SMNVEV (reference sequence). CDR3 sequence: CASSLSGVGNTIYF. The CDR3 bases are TGTGCCAGCAGTTTATCAGGGGTTGGAAACACCATATATTTT.

A note on this clone: The identical CDR3 is also encoded by other nucleotide sequences in the sample. This CDR3 reads CASSLVGQPSSGANVLTF. The CDR3, as DNA: TGTGCCAGCAGCTTAGTAGGGCAGCCTAGCTCTGGGGCCAACGTCCTGACTTTC. The chain carries TRBV13 and TRBJ2-6; D gene ambiguous. The V gene's germline CDR1 is PRHDT and CDR2 FYEKMQ (reference sequence). This CDR3 is built from 18 residues. The germline V and J ends were trimmed by 1 base and 0 bases, with 13 bases remaining between them.

This clone was observed a handful of times. The chain couples TRBV10-1 to TRBJ1-2; 8 bases agree with TRBD1. V dropped 0 bases and J dropped 9; count of bases not matched to a gene: 3. Germline V gene lookup returns CDR1 WNHNN and CDR2 SYGVQD (reference sequence). There are 13 residues in the CDR3. The CDR3 loop is CASSESQGASYTF. CDR3 nucleotide sequence: TGCGCCAGCAGTGAGTCTCAGGGGGCGAGCTACACCTTC.

CDR3 DNA sequence: TGTGCCAGTAGTATGCCAAACGAGGGACGAGGGCTGAGTAGCACCGGGGAGCTGTTTTTT. This translates into CASSMPNEGRGLSSTGELFF. The chain links TRBV19 to TRBJ2-2; TRBD1 or TRBD2 may be the D gene (5 bases each). This CDR3 has 20 residues. Trimming took 3 bases from V and 4 from J, leaving 27 bases between them. The germline V gene encodes CDR1 LNHDA and CDR2 SQIVND (reference sequence).

The rearrangement links TRBV11-1 to TRBJ2-7; weak D call: TRBD1 (6 bases). Germline V gene lookup returns CDR1 SGHAT and CDR2 FQDESV (reference sequence). This CDR3 has 14 residues. Trimming cost V 5 bases and J 2 bases, with 13 bases left between them. CDR3 sequence (DNA): TGTGCCAGCAGCACAACAGGGATCCCCTACGAGCAGTACTTC. This codes for CASSTTGIPYEQYF.

This chain links TRBV29-1 with TRBJ1-2; 8 nucleotides match TRBD1. V lost 2 bases to trimming and J lost 5 bases; unmatched junction nucleotides: 4. The CDR3 is 13 amino acids. Germline-derived CDR1 and CDR2 are SQVTM and ANQGSEA. The CDR3 loop reads CSVEKTGDYGYTF. CDR3 DNA sequence: TGCAGCGTTGAAAAGACAGGGGATTATGGCTACACCTTC.

This chain connects TRBV6-4 to TRBJ2-2; 10 bases align to TRBD2. The CDR3 loop spans 16 amino acids. Trimming removed 5 bases from V and 4 bases from J; junction bases left unmatched: 7. Germline V gives CDR1 MRHNA, CDR2 SNTAGT. The CDR3 DNA follows: TGTGCCAGCAGTCTGGCTAGCGGGAGTATCACCGGGGAGCTGTTTTTT. This codes for CASSLASGSITGELFF.

The sample holds one count of this clone. The V and J genes are TRBV27 and TRBJ2-3; 9 nucleotides match TRBD2. CDR3 length equals 16 residues. J was trimmed by 1 base and V by 3 bases; bases with no gene match: 5. In germline, CDR1 is MNHEY, CDR2 SMNVEV (reference sequence). The CDR3 nucleotides read TGTGCCAGCAGTTTCCAGCGGGAGGCCCGCACAGATACGCAGTATTTT. Translation gives CASSFQREARTDTQYF.

V gene TRBV7-9 combines with J gene TRBJ2-5, with 8 bases identical to TRBD2. The CDR3 length is 14 residues. V was pared by 8 bases and J by 4 bases, with 9 bases of the junction left unmatched. Germline assignment: CDR1 SEHNR and CDR2 FQNEAQ (reference sequence). Here the CDR3 reads CASAGGGPRETQYF. The CDR3 DNA sequence: TGTGCCAGCGCGGGGGGAGGGCCCAGAGAGACCCAGTACTTC.